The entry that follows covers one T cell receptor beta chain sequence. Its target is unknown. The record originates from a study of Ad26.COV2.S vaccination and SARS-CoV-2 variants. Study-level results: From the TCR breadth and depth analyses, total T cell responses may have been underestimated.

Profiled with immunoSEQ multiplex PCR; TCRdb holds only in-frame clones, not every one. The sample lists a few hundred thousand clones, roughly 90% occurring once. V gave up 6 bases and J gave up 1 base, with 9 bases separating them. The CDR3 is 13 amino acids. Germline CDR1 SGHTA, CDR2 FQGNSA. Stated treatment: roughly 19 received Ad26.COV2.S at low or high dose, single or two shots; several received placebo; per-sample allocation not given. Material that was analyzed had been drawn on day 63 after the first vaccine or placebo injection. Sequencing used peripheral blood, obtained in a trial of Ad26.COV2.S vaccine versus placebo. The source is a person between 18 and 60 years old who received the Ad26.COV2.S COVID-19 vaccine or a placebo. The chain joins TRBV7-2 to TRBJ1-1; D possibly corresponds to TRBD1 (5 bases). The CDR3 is CASRQEPNTEAFF. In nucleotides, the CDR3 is TGTGCCAGCAGACAGGAGCCGAACACTGAAGCTTTCTTT.